This is a list of T cell receptor beta chains from one sample in a study of breast tumors, draining lymph nodes, adjacent tissues. In TCRdb, the multiplex PCR reads were re-called with MiXCR into one record per CDR3 protein. The sample gives under 250,000 distinct CDR3 sequences, about 30% of which show up once; just over 1.4% is in the top ten. Sequencing was performed on axillary lymph node tissue. These TCRs come from a female donor with breast cancer. Some clones in this sample may be carry-over from other donors' samples. The CDR3 runs from the conserved cysteine through the conserved F or W. A D gene is named only where the DNA matches it firmly. Clone size is not always given. Where it is, it says once, few, many or a class for expanded clones.

>many|TRBV30|TRBJ1-6|.
TGTGCCTTACGGGACACAGATAATTCACCCCTCCACTTT
CALRDTDNSPLHF
>.|TRBV2|TRBJ1-5|.
TGTGCCAGCAGTGAAGTGGGGACCTCTCAGCCCCAGCATTTT
CASSEVGTSQPQHF
>.|TRBV15|TRBJ2-7|TRBD2
TGTGCCACCAGCAGAGAGGGACTAGCGGGACCCTACGAGCAGTACTTC
CATSREGLAGPYEQYF
>.|TRBV13|TRBJ1-2|.
TGTGCCAGCAGCTCGCGGACTAGCTGGGGCGATGGCTACACCTTC
CASSSRTSWGDGYTF
>many|TRBV2|TRBJ2-7|TRBD2
TGTGCCAGCACCCGTAGCGGGAACTACGAGCAGTACTTC
CASTRSGNYEQYF
>.|TRBV3-1|TRBJ1-1|.
TGTGCCAGCAGCCCCCGCGGGACGAACACTGAAGCTTTCTTT
CASSPRGTNTEAFF
>many|TRBV7-9|TRBJ1-5|.
TGTGCCAGCGGACAGTATGGTCAGCCCCAGCATTTT
CASGQYGQPQHF
>many|TRBV4-3|TRBJ2-1|.
TGCGCCAGCAGCCAAGATAGCCAAAGCTCCTACAATGAGCAGTTCTTC
CASSQDSQSSYNEQFF
>many|TRBV5-1|TRBJ2-6|.
TGCGCCAGCAGCTTGGGACAGGAAAGCTCTGGGGCCAACGTCCTGACTTTC
CASSLGQESSGANVLTF
>.|TRBV2|TRBJ2-7|.
TGTGCCACTCAGGGTAGCTCCTACGAGCAGTACTTC
CATQGSSYEQYF
>.|TRBV7-8|TRBJ1-4|.
TGTGCCAGCAGCTTTCAGGGTAGGGAAAAACTGTTTTTT
CASSFQGREKLFF
>.|TRBV15|TRBJ1-3|.
TGTGCCACCAGGGCTGGAAACACCATATATTTT
CATRAGNTIYF
>many|TRBV6-6|TRBJ2-5|.
TGTGCCAGCAGTACCCCGGGAGTATCTCAAGAGACCCAGTACTTC
CASSTPGVSQETQYF